Below, 15 T cell receptor beta chains from the same sample are listed, as sequenced in a study of shared clonotypes between healthy human individuals. Only in-frame clones appear in the TCRdb table, and some are missing; sequencing was by immunoSEQ multiplex PCR. Of roughly 1.4 million clones in the sample, approximately 98.5% are singletons; the top ten hold roughly 0.36%. The source material was naive CD4+ T cells sorted from blood. Subset: CD45RA+ positively selected. These receptor sequences come from a man younger than 40 in good health.

CDR3 sequence: CASSQDARSTDTQYF. The CDR3 DNA reads as TGTGCCAGCAGCCAAGACGCCCGGAGCACAGATACGCAGTATTTT. The chain has TRBV14 and TRBJ2-3; no clear D. V was cut by 0 bases and J by 0 bases, with 7 bases left in between. The CDR3 is 15 residues long. CDR1 and CDR2 (germline): SGHDN, FVKESK.

The chain has TRBV28 and TRBJ1-5; 8 nucleotides match TRBD1. The CDR3 has 15 amino acids. Germline assignment: CDR1 MDHEN and CDR2 SYDVKM. V lost 6 bases and J lost 7; bases outside the gene matches: 11. This CDR3 reads CASRTNRGGGQPQHF. The CDR3 DNA sequence: TGTGCCAGCAGGACAAACAGGGGGGGTGGACAGCCCCAGCATTTT.

The chain links TRBV18 to TRBJ2-2, with D possibly matching TRBD1 (6 bases). V shed 2 bases and J shed 4 bases, with 11 bases lying between them. CDR3 length equals 15 residues. Germline V gene data show CDR1 as KGHSH and CDR2 as LQKENI. CDR3 nucleotide sequence: TGTGCCAGCTCACCAGCGGAAGGGGGCACCGGGGAGCTGTTTTTT. It yields the protein CASSPAEGGTGELFF.

The chain combines TRBV9 with TRBJ2-2, with D possibly TRBD1 on 5 matching bases. CDR1 and CDR2 (germline): SGDLS, YYNGEE. The V end lost 0 bases, the J end lost 2 bases, and 11 bases lay between the germline ends. The CDR3 contains 16 residues. DNA for the CDR3: TGTGCCAGCAGCGTAGTATTAGGGGCCAACACCGGGGAGCTGTTTTTT. This gives the protein CASSVVLGANTGELFF.

The V and J genes are TRBV4-1 and TRBJ2-5, with D unresolved. CDR3 length: 12 residues. Germline CDR1 is MGHRA and CDR2 is YSYEKL. With 2 bases removed from V and 7 bases from J, the gap between germline ends came to 8 bases. CDR3 in DNA: TGCGCCAGCAGCCAACCCTACGGGACCCAGTACTTC. Encoded protein: CASSQPYGTQYF.

This sequence joins TRBV6-6 and TRBJ2-1; 14 bases are shared with TRBD2. Germline V CDR1 and CDR2: MNHNY, SVGAGI (reference sequence). This CDR3 has 16 amino acids. V shed 6 bases, J shed 7 bases, and the junction held 8 bases outside the gene matches. CDR3 region: CASSVTSGRAPNEQFF. For the CDR3, the DNA is TGTGCCAGCAGCGTGACTAGCGGGAGGGCCCCAAATGAGCAGTTCTTC.

V is TRBV9 and J is TRBJ2-7, with D uncertain. Trimming pared 0 bases from V and 2 bases from J, leaving 9 bases between. In germline, CDR1 is SGDLS, CDR2 YYNGEE. The CDR3 sequence is 14 residues long. CDR3 sequence reads: CASSVATDTYEQYF. Written as DNA, the CDR3 is TGTGCCAGCAGCGTAGCTACGGATACCTACGAGCAGTACTTC. Based on the CDR3 plus reference TRBV9 and TRBJ2-7, the full variable domain is DSGVTQTPKHLITATGQRVTLRCSPRSGDLSVYWYQQSLDQGLQFLIQYYNGEERAKGNILERFSAQQFPDLHSELNLSSLELGDSALYFCASSVATDTYEQYFGPGTRLTVT.

V usage is TRBV5-1 and J usage is TRBJ2-4; TRBD1 aligns across 8 bases. The CDR3 totals 15 residues. Trimming removed 4 bases from V and 9 bases from J; junction bases left unmatched: 12. Germline V CDR1 and CDR2: SGHRS, YFSETQ. The CDR3 sequence is CASSPGDRPVTIQYF. CDR3 bases: TGCGCCAGCAGCCCCGGGGACAGGCCCGTCACCATTCAGTACTTC.

The CDR3 region is CASNPRSGAEPQHF. Written as DNA, the CDR3 is TGTGCCAGCAACCCCAGGTCGGGAGCCGAGCCCCAGCATTTT. V is TRBV2 and J is TRBJ1-5; D ambiguous. This CDR3 is built from 14 residues. V lost 7 bases to trimming and J lost 8 bases, with 18 bases between them. Germline V CDR1 and CDR2: SNHLY, FYNNEI. Full variable domain (rest looked up from reference TRBV2 and TRBJ1-5): EPEVTQTPSHQVTQMGQEVILRCVPISNHLYFYWYRQILGQKVEFLVSFYNNEISEKSEIFDDQFSVERPDGSNFTLKIRSTKLEDSAMYFCASNPRSGAEPQHFGDGTRLSIL.

The chain recombines TRBV20-1 with TRBJ2-7; no clear D gene. The CDR3 length is 10 residues. V was pared by 5 bases and J by 4 bases, with 6 bases between. Germline CDR1 DFQATT, CDR2 SNEGSKA (reference sequence). The CDR3 nucleotides are TGCAGTGCTCCCCATTACGAGCAGTACTTC. Translated, it gives CSAPHYEQYF.

In the case of this clone: Other DNA sequences from this sample encode an identical CDR3 as well. V and J are TRBV9 and TRBJ2-1, with TRBD1 as a possible D gene (6 bases). The CDR3 covers 15 residues. V dropped 0 bases and J dropped 0 bases, with 7 bases sitting between them. Germline CDR1 and CDR2: SGDLS and YYNGEE. The CDR3 is CASSVVGGSYNEQFF. The CDR3 region has the DNA TGTGCCAGCAGCGTAGTAGGGGGCTCCTACAATGAGCAGTTCTTC.

The chain carries TRBV30 and TRBJ2-3, with TRBD2 matching 13 bases. There are 17 residues in the CDR3. V shed 4 bases, J shed 0 bases, and the junction held 7 bases outside the gene matches. Germline assignment: CDR1 GTSNPN and CDR2 SVGIG (reference sequence). The CDR3 loop reads CAWNGLAGALSTDTQYF. DNA for the CDR3: TGTGCCTGGAACGGACTAGCGGGAGCGCTTAGCACAGATACGCAGTATTTT.

V is TRBV10-1 and J is TRBJ2-7; D perhaps matches TRBD2 (6 bases). V was cut by 10 bases and J by 5 bases, with 15 bases left in between. Germline V gene data show CDR1 as WNHNN and CDR2 as SYGVQD (reference sequence). The length of the CDR3 is 12 residues. CDR3 sequence reads: CATSGVLDEQYF. The CDR3, as DNA: TGCGCCACCTCGGGAGTACTGGACGAGCAGTACTTC.

As regards this clone: Different DNA sequences within this sample yield the same CDR3. V gene TRBV5-1 combines with J gene TRBJ1-1; D gene ambiguous. Germline loops: CDR1 SGHRS, CDR2 YFSETQ. The CDR3 is 14 amino acids. Trimming pared 0 bases from V and 1 base from J, leaving 7 bases between. Here the CDR3 DNA reads TGCGCCAGCAGCTTGGCAGGCAGGAACACTGAAGCTTTCTTT. Its translation: CASSLAGRNTEAFF.

The CDR3 spells CASSLWLAGGPGGELFF. The DNA for the CDR3 is TGCGCCAGCAGCTTGTGGCTAGCGGGAGGGCCCGGCGGGGAGCTGTTTTTT. The J gene is TRBJ2-2, the V gene TRBV5-1; 12 positions agree with TRBD2. CDR1 and CDR2 from the germline V gene are SGHRS and YFSETQ. The CDR3 covers 17 residues. The V and J ends lost 1 base and 7 bases, in that order; junction bases with no gene match: 8. The full variable domain, with the rest looked up from reference TRBV5-1 and TRBJ2-2, is KAGVTQTPRYLIKTRGQQVTLSCSPISGHRSVSWYQQTPGQGLQFLFEYFSETQRNKGNFPGRFSGRQFSNSRSEMNVSTLELGDSALYLCASSLWLAGGPGGELFFGEGSRLTVL.